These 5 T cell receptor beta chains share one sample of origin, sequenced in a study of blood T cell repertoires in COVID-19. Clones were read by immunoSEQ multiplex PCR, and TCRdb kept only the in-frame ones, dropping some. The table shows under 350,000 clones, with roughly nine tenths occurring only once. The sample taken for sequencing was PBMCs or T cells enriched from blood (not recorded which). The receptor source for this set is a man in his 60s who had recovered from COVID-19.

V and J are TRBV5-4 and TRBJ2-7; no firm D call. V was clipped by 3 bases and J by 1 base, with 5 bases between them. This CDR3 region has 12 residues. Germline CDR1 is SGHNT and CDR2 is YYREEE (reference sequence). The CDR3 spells CASSWQSYEQYF. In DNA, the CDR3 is TGTGCCAGCAGCTGGCAGTCCTACGAGCAGTACTTC.

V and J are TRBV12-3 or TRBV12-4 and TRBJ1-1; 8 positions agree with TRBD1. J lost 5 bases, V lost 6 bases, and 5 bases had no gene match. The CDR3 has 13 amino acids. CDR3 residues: CASRLRGQTEAFF. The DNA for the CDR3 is TGTGCCAGCAGGCTCAGGGGGCAGACTGAAGCTTTCTTT.

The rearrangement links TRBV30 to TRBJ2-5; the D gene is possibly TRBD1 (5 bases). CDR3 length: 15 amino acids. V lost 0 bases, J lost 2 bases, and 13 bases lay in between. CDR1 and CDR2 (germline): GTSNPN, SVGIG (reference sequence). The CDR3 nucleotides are TGTGCCTGGAGTGTAAGAACAGGCAGTCAAGAGACCCAGTACTTC. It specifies CAWSVRTGSQETQYF.

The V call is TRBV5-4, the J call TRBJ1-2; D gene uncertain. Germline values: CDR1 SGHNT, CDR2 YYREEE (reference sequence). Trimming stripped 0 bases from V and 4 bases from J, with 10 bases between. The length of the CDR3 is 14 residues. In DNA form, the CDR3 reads TGTGCCAGCAGCTTGGGGGTCGAGGGCTATGGCTACACCTTC. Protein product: CASSLGVEGYGYTF.

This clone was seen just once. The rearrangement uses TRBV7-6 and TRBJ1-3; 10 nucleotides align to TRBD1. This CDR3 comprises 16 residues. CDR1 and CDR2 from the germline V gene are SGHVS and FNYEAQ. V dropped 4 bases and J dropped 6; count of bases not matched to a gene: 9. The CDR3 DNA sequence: TGTGCCAGCAGCTCCGAATCCGGGACAGGGGCAAACACCATATATTTT. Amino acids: CASSSESGTGANTIYF.